This T cell receptor (beta chain) was sequenced during a study of CD4 T cells in relation to SARS-CoV-2 and coronaviruses. Study-level background: Patient ages ranged from 21 to 72, median 38. A couple of subjects were Hispanic; patients were 8 males and a few females.

Deep TCR-beta sequencing used DNA from uncultured naive and memory CD4+ T cells. Profiled with immunoSEQ multiplex PCR; TCRdb holds only in-frame clones, not every one. The profile covers tens of thousands of clones, with 70% to 90% appearing a single time and about a tenth taken by the ten largest. The germline CDR1 and CDR2 sequences are SGHTA and FQGNSA. The V gene lost 1 base and the J gene lost 5 bases, with 17 bases spanning the gap. The CDR3 consists of 16 residues. Sequenced input: memory CD4+ T cells from PBMCs. V and J are TRBV7-2 and TRBJ1-1; D may be TRBD1 (5 bases). The source is an adult with COVID-19. This chain's CDR3 is CASSLVGGGRRTEAFF. For the CDR3, the DNA is TGTGCCAGCAGCTTAGTTGGGGGGGGTAGGAGGACTGAAGCTTTCTTT.